These T cell receptor beta chains were read from a single sample in a study of blood T cell repertoires in COVID-19. Clones were read by immunoSEQ multiplex PCR, and TCRdb kept only the in-frame ones, dropping some. The table lists 17,000 or so clones, roughly 80% of them singletons, with roughly 23% in the top ten. The sequencing input was peripheral blood. These receptor sequences come from a man aged 55 to 70 with active or convalescent COVID-19. Each CDR3 is given with its conserved first and last residue. D genes are given only for firm matches. Clone size appears in some rows only: once, few, many, or a class for an expanded clone.

size: NA; D: NA; V: TRBV7-2; J: TRBJ2-2; DNA: TGTGCCAGCAGCTTCGGTGCGGGCGAGAACACCGGGGAGCTGTTTTTT; CDR3: CASSFGAGENTGELFF
size: NA; D: TRBD1; V: TRBV5-5; J: TRBJ1-2; DNA: TGTGCCAGCAGCTTGGGGACAGGGACCTCAAGGGGGGGCTACACCTTC; CDR3: CASSLGTGTSRGGYTF
size: NA; D: NA; V: TRBV2; J: TRBJ2-2; DNA: TGTGCCAGCAAACGCTCGAGCGGTTCGGTCACCGGGGAGCTGTTTTTT; CDR3: CASKRSSGSVTGELFF
size: NA; D: NA; V: TRBV6-1; J: TRBJ1-1; DNA: TGTGCCAGCAGTGAAGATCTAGGGACAACTGAAGCTTTCTTT; CDR3: CASSEDLGTTEAFF
size: NA; D: NA; V: TRBV6-5; J: TRBJ1-2; DNA: TGTGCCAGCAGTTTAACAGGGCAAGATGGCTACACCTTC; CDR3: CASSLTGQDGYTF
size: NA; D: TRBD2; V: TRBV11-3; J: TRBJ2-7; DNA: TGTGCCAGCAGCCCGGGGGGCGAGCAGTACTTC; CDR3: CASSPGGEQYF
size: NA; D: TRBD1; V: TRBV2; J: TRBJ2-2; DNA: TGTGCCAGCAGCGTAGAGACAGGGTCCGGGGAGCTGTTTTTT; CDR3: CASSVETGSGELFF
size: NA; D: NA; V: TRBV4-2; J: TRBJ1-4; DNA: TGTGCCAGCAGCCAAGGGACCCTAGGAAGGGGGAATGAAAAACTGTTTTTT; CDR3: CASSQGTLGRGNEKLFF
size: NA; D: TRBD1; V: TRBV11-1; J: TRBJ1-6; DNA: TGTGCCAGCAGCCCGCGGACAGGAGGGGATAATTCACCCCTCCACTTT; CDR3: CASSPRTGGDNSPLHF
size: NA; D: NA; V: TRBV11-2; J: TRBJ1-3; DNA: TGTGCCAGCAGCCCCCAGGGGATCGGGGACTCTGGAAACACCATATATTTT; CDR3: CASSPQGIGDSGNTIYF
size: NA; D: NA; V: TRBV5-6; J: TRBJ2-6; DNA: TGTGCCAGCAGCTTGCGGGTCTCTGGGGCCAACGTCCTGACTTTC; CDR3: CASSLRVSGANVLTF
size: once; D: TRBD1; V: TRBV4-1; J: TRBJ2-2; DNA: TGCGCCAGCAGCCGACAGGGGGACACCGGGGAGCTGTTTTTT; CDR3: CASSRQGDTGELFF
size: NA; D: NA; V: TRBV5-1; J: TRBJ1-2; DNA: TGCGCCAGCAGCTTGGACAGAAACTATGGCTACACCTTC; CDR3: CASSLDRNYGYTF
size: NA; D: TRBD1; V: TRBV19; J: TRBJ1-2; DNA: TGTGCCAGTAGGTGGACAGGGGTAGCTAACTATGGCTACACCTTC; CDR3: CASRWTGVANYGYTF
size: few; D: NA; V: TRBV11-2; J: TRBJ2-3; DNA: TGTGCCAGCAGAGTTGGGAGGACAGATACGCAGTATTTT; CDR3: CASRVGRTDTQYF
size: NA; D: NA; V: TRBV29-1; J: TRBJ1-2; DNA: TGCAGCGTTGGACAGTTCTACTATGGCTACACCTTC; CDR3: CSVGQFYYGYTF
size: NA; D: TRBD2; V: TRBV6-5; J: TRBJ2-7; DNA: TGTGCCAGCAGAGGGGCGGGGGGCTCTTCCTACGAGCAGTACTTC; CDR3: CASRGAGGSSYEQYF
size: few; D: NA; V: TRBV21-1; J: TRBJ2-1; DNA: TGTGCCAGCACCAAACTAGCAGTTCACAATGAGCAGTTCTTC; CDR3: CASTKLAVHNEQFF
size: NA; D: TRBD1; V: TRBV25-1; J: TRBJ1-3; DNA: TGTGCCAGCAGTGAATTTTGGACAGGGGCTTCTGGAAACACCATATATTTT; CDR3: CASSEFWTGASGNTIYF
size: few; D: NA; V: TRBV4-1; J: TRBJ2-2; DNA: TGCGCCAGCAGCCAAGTCCCCCCTGCACAGGGTCTTAACACCGGGGAGCTGTTTTTT; CDR3: CASSQVPPAQGLNTGELFF
size: NA; D: TRBD1; V: TRBV11-3; J: TRBJ1-1; DNA: TGTGCCAGCAGCCCTCCGGGACAGGTGAACACTGAAGCTTTCTTT; CDR3: CASSPPGQVNTEAFF
size: NA; D: NA; V: TRBV28; J: TRBJ2-5; DNA: TGTGCCAGCAGTTCTCCCTCGGGAGCAGAGACCCAGTACTTC; CDR3: CASSSPSGAETQYF
size: NA; D: TRBD2; V: TRBV20-1; J: TRBJ2-1; DNA: TGCAGTGCTAGTAATATCCTTAGCGGGAAAGTAACGAATGAGCAGTTCTTC; CDR3: CSASNILSGKVTNEQFF
size: once; D: NA; V: TRBV27; J: TRBJ1-2; DNA: TGTGCCAGCAGTCTGAAGTGGGCAGCTAACTATGGCTACACCTTC; CDR3: CASSLKWAANYGYTF
size: NA; D: NA; V: TRBV5-1; J: TRBJ1-2; DNA: TGCGCCAGCAGCTTGGGACACCCCACTGACTATGGCTACACCTTC; CDR3: CASSLGHPTDYGYTF
size: once; D: NA; V: TRBV28; J: TRBJ1-5; DNA: TGTGCCAGTGCGGCCAATCAGCCCCAGCATTTT; CDR3: CASAANQPQHF
size: medium-sized; D: NA; V: TRBV3-1/TRBV3-2; J: TRBJ1-2; DNA: TGTGCCAGCAGCCAATCGGGGGGAGATTTGCATGGCTACACCTTC; CDR3: CASSQSGGDLHGYTF
size: NA; D: NA; V: TRBV5-4; J: TRBJ2-1; DNA: TGTGCCAGCAGCGCGAAGCTAGCCTACAATGAGCAGTTCTTC; CDR3: CASSAKLAYNEQFF
size: NA; D: NA; V: TRBV7-9; J: TRBJ1-1; DNA: TGTGCCAGCAGCCGTTCAGGCGGGGGCGGGAAGGCCACTGAAGCTTTCTTT; CDR3: CASSRSGGGGKATEAFF
size: NA; D: TRBD1; V: TRBV19; J: TRBJ1-1; DNA: TGTGCCAGTAGAAGCCCCCGGCTCCCGGGACAGCCTAACACTGAAGCTTTCTTT; CDR3: CASRSPRLPGQPNTEAFF
size: once; D: TRBD1; V: TRBV30; J: TRBJ1-4; DNA: TGTGCCTTCAGGGACAGGGAGGCAACTAATGAAAAACTGTTTTTT; CDR3: CAFRDREATNEKLFF
size: NA; D: TRBD1; V: TRBV12-3/TRBV12-4; J: TRBJ1-6; DNA: TGTGCCAGCAGACAGGGGCGCTCACCCCTCCACTTT; CDR3: CASRQGRSPLHF
size: few; D: TRBD1; V: TRBV6-4; J: TRBJ2-1; DNA: TGTGCCAGCAGTGACTCGGACAGGGATGAGCAGTTCTTC; CDR3: CASSDSDRDEQFF
size: few; D: NA; V: TRBV12-1; J: TRBJ1-5; DNA: TGTGCCAGCAGCTTGCCCCGGGACTTCGATTTCAAGCCCCAGCATTTT; CDR3: CASSLPRDFDFKPQHF
size: NA; D: NA; V: TRBV30; J: TRBJ2-6; DNA: TGTGCCTTTGACTTCTCTGGGGCCAACGTCCTGACTTTC; CDR3: CAFDFSGANVLTF
size: NA; D: NA; V: TRBV6-5; J: TRBJ1-1; DNA: TGTGCCAGCAGGATCAACGGGGGACTGAACACTGAAGCTTTCTTT; CDR3: CASRINGGLNTEAFF
size: NA; D: TRBD1; V: TRBV3-1/TRBV3-2; J: TRBJ1-4; DNA: TGTGCCAGCAGCCAAGCGGGCTCCGGGACAGGGACGGCAAAACTGTTTTTT; CDR3: CASSQAGSGTGTAKLFF
size: NA; D: NA; V: TRBV19; J: TRBJ1-2; DNA: TGTGCCAGTAGTATTTCCTTTCTGGGGCAGGGAAATGGCTACACCTTC; CDR3: CASSISFLGQGNGYTF
size: few; D: NA; V: TRBV3-1/TRBV3-2; J: TRBJ2-7; DNA: TGTGCCAGCAGCCATGACTACCGGGATTCCTACGAGCAGTACTTC; CDR3: CASSHDYRDSYEQYF
size: NA; D: NA; V: TRBV12-3/TRBV12-4; J: TRBJ2-1; DNA: TGTGCCAGCAGTTTAAGGGGGAACAATGAGCAGTTCTTC; CDR3: CASSLRGNNEQFF
size: NA; D: TRBD2; V: TRBV25-1; J: TRBJ2-1; DNA: TGTGCCAGCAGTGACGCGGGAGATTATGAGCAGTTCTTC; CDR3: CASSDAGDYEQFF